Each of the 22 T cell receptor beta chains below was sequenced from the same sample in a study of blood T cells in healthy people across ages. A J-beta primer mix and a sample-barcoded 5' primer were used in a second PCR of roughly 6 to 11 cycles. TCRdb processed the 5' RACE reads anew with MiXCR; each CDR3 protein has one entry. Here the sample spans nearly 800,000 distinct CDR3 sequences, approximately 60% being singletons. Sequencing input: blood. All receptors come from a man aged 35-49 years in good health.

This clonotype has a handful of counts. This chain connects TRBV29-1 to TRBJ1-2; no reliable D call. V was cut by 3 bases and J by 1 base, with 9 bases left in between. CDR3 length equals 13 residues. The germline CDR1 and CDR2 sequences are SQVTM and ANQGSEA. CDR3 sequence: CSVEEEINYGYTF. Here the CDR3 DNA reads TGCAGCGTTGAGGAGGAGATTAACTATGGCTACACCTTC.

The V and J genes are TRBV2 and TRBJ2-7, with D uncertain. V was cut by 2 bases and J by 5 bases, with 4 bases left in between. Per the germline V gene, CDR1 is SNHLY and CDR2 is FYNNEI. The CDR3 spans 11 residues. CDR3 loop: CASSERHEQYF. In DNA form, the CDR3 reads TGTGCCAGCAGTGAACGCCACGAGCAGTACTTC.

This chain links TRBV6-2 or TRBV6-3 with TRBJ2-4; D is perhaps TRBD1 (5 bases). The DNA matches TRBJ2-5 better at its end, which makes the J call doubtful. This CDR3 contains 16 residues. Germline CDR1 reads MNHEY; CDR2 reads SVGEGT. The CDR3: CASSYGAVGLGETQYF. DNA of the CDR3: TGTGCCAGCAGTTACGGGGCAGTAGGGCTTGGAGAGACCCAGTACTTC.

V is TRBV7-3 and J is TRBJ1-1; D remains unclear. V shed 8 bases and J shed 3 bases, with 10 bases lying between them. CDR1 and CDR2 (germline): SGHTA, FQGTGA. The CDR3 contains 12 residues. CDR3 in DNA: TGTGCCAGCCGGAACAGCTACACTGAAGCTTTCTTT. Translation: CASRNSYTEAFF. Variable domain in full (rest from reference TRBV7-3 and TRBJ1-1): GAGVSQTPSNKVTEKGKYVELRCDPISGHTALYWYRQSLGQGPEFLIYFQGTGAADDSGLPNDRFFAVRPEGSVSTLKIQRTERGDSAVYLCASRNSYTEAFFGQGTRLTVV.

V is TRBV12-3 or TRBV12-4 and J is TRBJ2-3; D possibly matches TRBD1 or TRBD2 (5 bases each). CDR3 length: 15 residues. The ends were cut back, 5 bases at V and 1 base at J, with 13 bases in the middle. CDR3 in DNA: TGTGCCAGCAGTACAGGACTTGGGGGCACAGATACGCAGTATTTT. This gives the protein CASSTGLGGTDTQYF.

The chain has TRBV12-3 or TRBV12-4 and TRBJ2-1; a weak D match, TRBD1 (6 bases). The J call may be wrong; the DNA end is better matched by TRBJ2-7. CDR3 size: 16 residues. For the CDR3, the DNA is TGTGCCAGCAGTTTGCCTGGCAGGGGACCCTACAATGAGCAGTACTTC. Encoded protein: CASSLPGRGPYNEQYF.

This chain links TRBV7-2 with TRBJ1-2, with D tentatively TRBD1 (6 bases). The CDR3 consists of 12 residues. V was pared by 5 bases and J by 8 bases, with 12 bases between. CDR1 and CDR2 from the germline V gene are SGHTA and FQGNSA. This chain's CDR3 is CASSPRQDGYTF. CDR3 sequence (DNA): TGTGCCAGCAGCCCAAGACAGGACGGCTACACCTTC. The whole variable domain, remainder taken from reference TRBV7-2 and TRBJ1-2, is GAGVSQSPSNKVTEKGKDVELRCDPISGHTALYWYRQSLGQGLEFLIYFQGNSAPDKSGLPSDRFSAERTGGSVSTLTIQRTQQEDSAVYLCASSPRQDGYTFGSGTRLTVV.

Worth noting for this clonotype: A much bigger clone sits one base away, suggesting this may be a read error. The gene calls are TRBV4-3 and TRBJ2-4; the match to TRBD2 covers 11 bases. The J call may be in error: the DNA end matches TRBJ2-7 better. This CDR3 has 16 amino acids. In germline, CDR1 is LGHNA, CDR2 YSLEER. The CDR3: CASSQTSGSTSDEQYF. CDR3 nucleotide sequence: TGCGCCAGCAGCCAAACTAGCGGGAGTACGTCCGACGAGCAGTACTTC.

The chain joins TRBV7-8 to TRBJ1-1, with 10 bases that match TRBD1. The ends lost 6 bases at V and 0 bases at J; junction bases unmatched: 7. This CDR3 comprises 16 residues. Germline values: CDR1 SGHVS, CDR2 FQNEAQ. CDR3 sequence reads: CASRRDRGRMNTEAFF. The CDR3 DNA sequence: TGTGCCAGCAGACGAGACAGGGGGCGCATGAACACTGAAGCTTTCTTT.

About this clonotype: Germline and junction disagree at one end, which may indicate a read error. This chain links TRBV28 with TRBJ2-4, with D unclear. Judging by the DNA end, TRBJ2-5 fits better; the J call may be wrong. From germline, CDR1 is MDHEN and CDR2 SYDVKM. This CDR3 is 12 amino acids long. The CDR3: CASNLQQETQYF. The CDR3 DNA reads TGTGCCAGCAATTTACAGCAAGAGACCCAGTACTTC.

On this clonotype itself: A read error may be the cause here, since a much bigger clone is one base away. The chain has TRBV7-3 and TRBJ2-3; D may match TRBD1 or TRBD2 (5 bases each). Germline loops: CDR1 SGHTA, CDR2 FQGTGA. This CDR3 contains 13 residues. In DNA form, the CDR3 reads TGTGCCAGCAGCCAGACGGGGCCAGAGACGCAGTATTTT. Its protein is CASSQTGPETQYF.

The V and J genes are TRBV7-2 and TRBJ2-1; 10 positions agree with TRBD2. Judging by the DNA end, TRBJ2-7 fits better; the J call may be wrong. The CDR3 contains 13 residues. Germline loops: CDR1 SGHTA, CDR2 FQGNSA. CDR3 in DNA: TGTGCCAGCAGCTCTTTTAGCGGGAGGGAGCAGTACTTC. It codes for CASSSFSGREQYF.

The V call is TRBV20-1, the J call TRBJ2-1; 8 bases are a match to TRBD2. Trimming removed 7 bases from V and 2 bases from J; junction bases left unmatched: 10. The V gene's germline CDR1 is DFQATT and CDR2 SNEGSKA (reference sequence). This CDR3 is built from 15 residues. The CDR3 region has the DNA TGCAGTGGAACGGTAGCGGGAAGGACCTACAATGAGCAGTTCTTC. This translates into CSGTVAGRTYNEQFF.

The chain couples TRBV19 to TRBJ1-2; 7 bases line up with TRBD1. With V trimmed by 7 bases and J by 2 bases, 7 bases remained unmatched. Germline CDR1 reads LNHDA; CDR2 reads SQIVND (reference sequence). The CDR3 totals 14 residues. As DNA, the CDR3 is TGTGCCAGTAACCAAGGGACAGAGAACTATGGCTACACCTTC. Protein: CASNQGTENYGYTF.

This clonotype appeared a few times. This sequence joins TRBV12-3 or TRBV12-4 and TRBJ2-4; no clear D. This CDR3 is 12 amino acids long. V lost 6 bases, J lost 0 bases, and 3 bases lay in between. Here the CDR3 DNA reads TGTGCCAGCAGCCGAGCCAAAAACATTCAGTACTTC. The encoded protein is CASSRAKNIQYF.

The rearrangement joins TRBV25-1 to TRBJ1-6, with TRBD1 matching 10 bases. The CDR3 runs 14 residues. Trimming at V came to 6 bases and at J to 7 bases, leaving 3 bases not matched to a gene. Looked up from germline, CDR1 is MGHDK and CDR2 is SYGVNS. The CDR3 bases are TGTGCCAGCAGAGGGACAGGGGAAAATTCACCCCTCCACTTT. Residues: CASRGTGENSPLHF.

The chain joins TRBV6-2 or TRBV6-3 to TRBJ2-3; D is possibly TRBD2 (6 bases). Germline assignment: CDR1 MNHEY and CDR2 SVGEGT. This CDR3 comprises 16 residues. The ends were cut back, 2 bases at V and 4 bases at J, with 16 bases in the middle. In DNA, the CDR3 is TGTGCCAGCAGTTACACGCGTCGGGAGATGCCAGATACGCAGTATTTT. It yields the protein CASSYTRREMPDTQYF.

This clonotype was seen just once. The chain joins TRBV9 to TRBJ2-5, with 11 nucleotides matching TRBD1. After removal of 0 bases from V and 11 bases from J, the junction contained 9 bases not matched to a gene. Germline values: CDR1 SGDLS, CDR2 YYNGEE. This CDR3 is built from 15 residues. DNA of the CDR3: TGTGCCAGCAGCGTAGTTGGACAGGGGGCCAATGAGCAGTACTTC. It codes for CASSVVGQGANEQYF.

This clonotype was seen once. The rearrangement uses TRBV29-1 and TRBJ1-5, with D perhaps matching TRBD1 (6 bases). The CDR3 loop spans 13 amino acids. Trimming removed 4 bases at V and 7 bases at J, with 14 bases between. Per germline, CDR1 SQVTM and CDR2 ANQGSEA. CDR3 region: CSVGPGVGQPQHF. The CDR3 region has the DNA TGCAGCGTTGGGCCAGGGGTAGGGCAGCCCCAGCATTTT.

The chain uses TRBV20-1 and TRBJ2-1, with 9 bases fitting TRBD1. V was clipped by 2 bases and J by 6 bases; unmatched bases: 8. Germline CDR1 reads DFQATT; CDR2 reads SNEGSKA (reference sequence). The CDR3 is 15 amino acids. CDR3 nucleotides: TGCAGTGCTAGACCACAGGGGGCGCTAGCCAATGAGCAGTTCTTC. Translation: CSARPQGALANEQFF.

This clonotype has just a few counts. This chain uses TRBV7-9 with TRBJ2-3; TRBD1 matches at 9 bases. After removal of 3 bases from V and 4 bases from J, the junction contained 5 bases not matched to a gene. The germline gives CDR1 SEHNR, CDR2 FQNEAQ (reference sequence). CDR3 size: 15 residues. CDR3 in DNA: TGTGCCAGCAGCTTCCGGGACAGGGTCGCAGATACGCAGTATTTT. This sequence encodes CASSFRDRVADTQYF.

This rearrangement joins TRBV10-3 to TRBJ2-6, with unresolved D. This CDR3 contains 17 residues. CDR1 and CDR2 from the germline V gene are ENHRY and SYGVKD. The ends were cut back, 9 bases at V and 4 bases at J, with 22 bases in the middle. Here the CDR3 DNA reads TGTGCCATTGGTCCGATAATGTCCCAAGCCGGGGCCAACGTCCTGACTTTC. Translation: CAIGPIMSQAGANVLTF.